This is a list of T cell receptor beta chains from one sample in a study of control samples from healthy donors and cancer patients. TCRdb's copy holds only in-frame clones and misses some; the assay was immunoSEQ multiplex PCR. There are about 180,000 clones in the sample; 90% occur only once, and just over 1.4% lies in the top ten. The sequenced sample was blood. Receptors originate from a woman aged 50 to 60 in good health. CDR3s include the opening cysteine and the closing phenylalanine or tryptophan. A D gene is named only where the DNA matches it firmly. For some rows the clone size is stated as once, few or many, or as a class when expanded; others skip it.

J: TRBJ2-1
V: TRBV30
D: NA
size: once
DNA: TGTGCCTGGAGTGTACTCCGCGATGAGCAGTTCTTC
CDR3: CAWSVLRDEQFF

J: TRBJ1-1
V: TRBV3-1/TRBV3-2
D: NA
size: NA
DNA: TGTGCCAGCAGCCAAGTCTCCGGGCGTACTGAAGCTTTCTTT
CDR3: CASSQVSGRTEAFF

J: TRBJ1-1
V: TRBV5-5
D: TRBD1
size: NA
DNA: TGTGCCAGCAGCTGGGGACAGGTGAACACTGAAGCTTTCTTT
CDR3: CASSWGQVNTEAFF

J: TRBJ1-4
V: TRBV2
D: NA
size: few
DNA: TGTGCCAGCAGTGAAGCGCAGGGCTTATATGAAAAACTGTTTTTT
CDR3: CASSEAQGLYEKLFF

J: TRBJ1-5
V: TRBV29-1
D: NA
size: once
DNA: TGCAGCGTTGTGGAGGGGACCTATAGCAATCAGCCCCAGCATTTT
CDR3: CSVVEGTYSNQPQHF

J: TRBJ1-4
V: TRBV11-2
D: NA
size: NA
DNA: TGTGCCAGCAGCCCAAGCCCGACCGGCACCCCAAATGAAAAACTGTTTTTT
CDR3: CASSPSPTGTPNEKLFF

J: TRBJ1-1
V: TRBV24-1
D: NA
size: NA
DNA: TGTGCCACCAGTGATTTGAGGGGCCTTCGGGAAGCTTTCTTT
CDR3: CATSDLRGLREAFF

J: TRBJ2-3
V: TRBV6-4
D: NA
size: once
DNA: NA
CDR3: CASSDFRGTQYF

J: TRBJ1-2
V: TRBV7-9
D: NA
size: NA
DNA: TGTGCCAGCAGCTTAGAAGCCAGGGGCTACACCTTC
CDR3: CASSLEARGYTF

J: TRBJ2-6
V: TRBV5-1
D: NA
size: NA
DNA: TGCGCCAGCAGCTTGAAGCAGGGGGGCCCTGGGGCCAACGTCCTGACTTTC
CDR3: CASSLKQGGPGANVLTF

J: TRBJ1-1
V: TRBV12-3/TRBV12-4
D: NA
size: NA
DNA: TGTGCCAGCAGTTTAGTCTGGGACACTGAAGCTTTCTTT
CDR3: CASSLVWDTEAFF

J: TRBJ1-6
V: TRBV3-1/TRBV3-2
D: NA
size: NA
DNA: TGTGCCAGCAGCAAAAAAACCGGGACCTGGGGGACCCTCCACTTT
CDR3: CASSKKTGTWGTLHF

J: TRBJ2-7
V: TRBV3-1/TRBV3-2
D: TRBD1
size: NA
DNA: TGTGCCAGCAGCCCTGGACAGGGGCCCAACGAGCAGTACTTC
CDR3: CASSPGQGPNEQYF

J: TRBJ1-1
V: TRBV7-9
D: NA
size: NA
DNA: TGTGCCAGCAGCACACAGGGCGGCACTGAAGCTTTCTTT
CDR3: CASSTQGGTEAFF

J: TRBJ2-2
V: TRBV5-6
D: TRBD2
size: NA
DNA: TGTGCCAGCAGCCTACTTAGCGGGAGGGCCACCGGGGAGCTGTTTTTT
CDR3: CASSLLSGRATGELFF

J: TRBJ1-1
V: TRBV5-8
D: NA
size: NA
DNA: TGTGCCAGCAGCTTGGACGGGGACACAAGCACTGAAGCTTTCTTT
CDR3: CASSLDGDTSTEAFF

J: TRBJ1-1
V: TRBV7-9
D: NA
size: NA
DNA: TGTGCCAGCAGCTACGGACAAGAGAACACTGAAGCTTTCTTT
CDR3: CASSYGQENTEAFF

J: TRBJ2-5
V: TRBV5-1
D: NA
size: NA
DNA: TGCGCCAGCAGCTTGGGTACCGGACAGCCTCAAGAGACCCAGTACTTC
CDR3: CASSLGTGQPQETQYF

J: TRBJ2-1
V: TRBV14
D: NA
size: once
DNA: TGTGCCAGCAGCCAAGATGGGGGCCGCAACAATGAGCAGTTCTTC
CDR3: CASSQDGGRNNEQFF

J: TRBJ1-4
V: TRBV6-5
D: TRBD1
size: NA
DNA: TGTGCCAGCCGCCTTGGGGACAGTAGCGAAAAACTGTTTTTT
CDR3: CASRLGDSSEKLFF

J: TRBJ1-2
V: TRBV7-2
D: TRBD1
size: NA
DNA: TGTGCCAGCAGCTTAACCGGACAGGGTAGGTATGGCTACACCTTC
CDR3: CASSLTGQGRYGYTF

J: TRBJ1-5
V: TRBV11-3
D: TRBD1
size: NA
DNA: TGTGCCAGCAGCATACAGGGGTGGGTAAAGCCCCAGCATTTT
CDR3: CASSIQGWVKPQHF